A single sample gave rise to the 30 T cell receptor beta chains below, sequenced in a study of T-cell memory formation after mild COVID-19. One entry per CDR3 protein, called by TCRdb with MiXCR from the 5' RACE reads. The table includes about 39,000 distinct CDR3 sequences, about 6% detected once. Specimen: PBMCs or a T cell subset sorted from them (not recorded which). The receptors here all came from an adult who had mild COVID-19 (a few samples of this study predate the infection). Cell type and time point are not known.

This clonotype is labeled as medium-sized (0.01 to 0.1%). The V and J genes are TRBV5-1 and TRBJ1-5; maybe TRBD1 (5 bases). CDR1 is SGHRS and CDR2 is YFSETQ in the germline V gene. This CDR3 is built from 15 residues. Trimming pared 4 bases from V and 6 bases from J, leaving 17 bases between. CDR3: CASSAGLPGRQPQHF. The DNA of the CDR3 is TGCGCCAGCAGCGCGGGCCTCCCGGGGCGTCAGCCCCAGCATTTT.

This clonotype was seen a handful of times. The chain has TRBV5-1 and TRBJ2-2, with D unclear. There are 15 residues in the CDR3. Germline values: CDR1 SGHRS, CDR2 YFSETQ. V was cut by 1 base and J by 4 bases, with 11 bases left in between. The chain's CDR3 is CASSLRTDGTGELFF. The CDR3, as DNA: TGCGCCAGCAGCTTGAGGACGGATGGCACCGGGGAGCTGTTTTTT.

Details on this clonotype: This may be a read error, as it is one base from a much larger clone. The V call is TRBV7-9, the J call TRBJ2-5; D is perhaps TRBD1 (6 bases). Germline V gene data show CDR1 as SEHNR and CDR2 as FQNEAQ (reference sequence). Trimming took off 1 base at V and 5 bases at J, with 20 bases between the two ends. This CDR3 region has 17 residues. The CDR3 region has the DNA TGTGCCAGCAGCTTAGGGGGGCCACCTTACTTACACGAGACCCAGTACTTC. This codes for CASSLGGPPYLHETQYF. Complete variable domain (other parts from reference TRBV7-9 and TRBJ2-5): DTGVSQNPRHKITKRGQNVTFRCDPISEHNRLYWYRQTLGQGPEFLTYFQNEAQLEKSRLLSDRFSAERPKGSFSTLEIQRTEQGDSAMYLCASSLGGPPYLHETQYFGPGTRLLVL.

A few counts support this clonotype. V is TRBV4-2 and J is TRBJ2-7; TRBD1 matches at 11 bases. Germline CDR1 and CDR2: LGHNA and YNFKEQ. CDR3 length: 14 amino acids. The J segment lost 5 bases and the V segment lost 4 bases, leaving 4 bases of the junction unmatched. CDR3 sequence (DNA): TGTGCCAGCAGCCCCAGGACAGGGGGCCACGAGCAGTACTTC. Amino acids: CASSPRTGGHEQYF.

This clonotype was seen repeatedly, ten times or more. The CDR3 sequence: CSVGEEVVNTGELFF. DNA for the CDR3: TGCAGCGTTGGAGAGGAGGTAGTCAACACCGGGGAGCTGTTTTTT. This sequence joins TRBV29-1 and TRBJ2-2; D is perhaps TRBD2 (5 bases). Per the germline V gene, CDR1 is SQVTM and CDR2 is ANQGSEA. The CDR3 length is 15 residues. Trimming cost V 4 bases and J 2 bases, with 14 bases left between them.

There are a few counts of this clonotype. The chain has TRBV18 and TRBJ1-5; weak D call: TRBD1 (6 bases). Trimming stripped 2 bases from V and 3 bases from J, with 11 bases between. CDR1 and CDR2 (germline): KGHSH, LQKENI. CDR3 length: 15 amino acids. CDR3 region: CASSPRGADNQPQHF. In DNA, the CDR3 is TGTGCCAGCTCACCAAGGGGGGCGGACAATCAGCCCCAGCATTTT.

The V gene is TRBV6-5, the J gene TRBJ2-1; no clear D. The germline V gene encodes CDR1 MNHEY and CDR2 SVGAGI. Trimming pared 6 bases from V and 4 bases from J, leaving 7 bases between. The CDR3 is 12 amino acids. The DNA for the CDR3 is TGTGCCAGCAGGGGCGTTTACAATGAGCAGTTCTTC. This gives the protein CASRGVYNEQFF.

This sequence joins TRBV2 and TRBJ1-1; D is uncertain. Per the germline V gene, CDR1 is SNHLY and CDR2 is FYNNEI. V gave up 1 base and J gave up 4 bases, with 10 bases separating them. There are 14 residues in the CDR3. CDR3 sequence (DNA): TGTGCCAGCAGTGAAGAACCCCCTGGCACTGAAGCTTTCTTT. It specifies CASSEEPPGTEAFF.

The chain has TRBV12-3 or TRBV12-4 and TRBJ2-5; D possibly corresponds to TRBD1 (6 bases). The V end lost 5 bases, the J end lost 4 bases, and 11 bases lay between the germline ends. This CDR3 has 13 residues. The CDR3 loop reads CASSPGVPETQYF. CDR3 sequence (DNA): TGTGCCAGCAGTCCAGGGGTCCCAGAGACCCAGTACTTC.

This clonotype occurred many times. The chain's CDR3 is CASSLAFDEQYF. CDR3 nucleotide sequence: TGCGCCAGCAGCTTGGCCTTTGACGAGCAGTACTTC. V is TRBV5-1 and J is TRBJ2-7; D is unresolved. Germline lookup yields CDR1 SGHRS and CDR2 YFSETQ. V shed 0 bases and J shed 5 bases, with 6 bases lying between them. This CDR3 is 12 amino acids long.

This clonotype came up a few times. The chain has TRBV27 and TRBJ1-2; 8 bases map to TRBD1. Germline V CDR1 and CDR2: MNHEY, SMNVEV (reference sequence). With V trimmed by 1 base and J by 8 bases, 15 bases remained unmatched. CDR3 length: 17 residues. CDR3 region: CASSLFARGRVPSGYTF. The CDR3, as DNA: TGTGCCAGCAGTTTATTTGCCAGGGGGCGAGTTCCATCGGGCTACACCTTC.

This clonotype was recorded many times. This chain links TRBV24-1 with TRBJ1-5; weak D call: TRBD1 (6 bases). Per the germline V gene, CDR1 is KGHDR and CDR2 is SFDVKD. The CDR3 totals 15 residues. V was pared by 4 bases and J by 4 bases, with 13 bases between. CDR3 bases: TGTGCCACCAGTGAATCTACAGGGTCGAATCAGCCCCAGCATTTT. Translated: CATSESTGSNQPQHF.

There are a few counts of this clonotype. The rearrangement uses TRBV28 and TRBJ1-4; D call uncertain. The CDR3 is 15 amino acids. Germline CDR1 reads MDHEN; CDR2 reads SYDVKM. Trimming stripped 5 bases from V and 0 bases from J, with 10 bases between. The CDR3 bases are TGTGCCAGCAGTCCCCCCAGAACAACTAATGAAAAACTGTTTTTT. Its translation is CASSPPRTTNEKLFF.

In this sample, this clonotype turned up a few times. The genes are TRBV29-1 and TRBJ1-2; the match to TRBD1 covers 10 bases. This CDR3 is built from 17 residues. Germline V CDR1 and CDR2: SQVTM, ANQGSEA. Germline trimming cut 0 bases from V and 4 bases from J; bases unmatched to any gene: 11. CDR3 coding DNA: TGCAGCGTTGAAGAGTGGGACAGGGGAAGCACGTTCTATGGCTACACCTTC. Its translation: CSVEEWDRGSTFYGYTF.

This clonotype was recorded many times. This rearrangement joins TRBV20-1 to TRBJ2-1; a possible D gene is TRBD1 (6 bases). V shed 3 bases and J shed 12 bases, with 12 bases lying between them. The CDR3 covers 11 residues. Germline V lookup: CDR1 DFQATT, CDR2 SNEGSKA (reference sequence). The CDR3 DNA follows: TGCAGTGCTAGCTCGGACAGAGCGCAGTTCTTC. This translates into CSASSDRAQFF.

This clonotype was seen ten or more times. The J gene is TRBJ2-1, the V gene TRBV7-2, with D maybe TRBD2 (6 bases). The V gene lost 5 bases and the J gene lost 8 bases, with 19 bases spanning the gap. The CDR3 spans 15 residues. The germline V gene has CDR1 SGHTA and CDR2 FQGNSA. CDR3 sequence reads: CASSVVTLGGDEQFF. As DNA, the CDR3 is TGTGCCAGCAGCGTGGTTACCTTGGGGGGTGATGAGCAGTTCTTC.

This clonotype was picked up a small number of times. The genes are TRBV7-9 and TRBJ1-1; 10 bases align to TRBD1. The CDR3 extends over 13 amino acids. V lost 5 bases, J lost 11 bases, and 8 bases stayed unmatched. Germline CDR1 and CDR2: SEHNR and FQNEAQ (reference sequence). The DNA for the CDR3 is TGTGCCAGCAGCCCGACAGGGGGCTCGGTGGCTTTCTTT. This translates into CASSPTGGSVAFF.

A few counts support this clonotype. The CDR3: CASSETSYSSYNEQFF. The CDR3 DNA reads as TGTGCCAGCAGTGAGACGAGCTACAGCTCCTACAATGAGCAGTTCTTC. The chain carries TRBV2 and TRBJ2-1; D is unclear. Trimming cost V 3 bases and J 0 bases, with 12 bases left between them. CDR1 SNHLY and CDR2 FYNNEI come from the germline V gene. The CDR3 covers 16 residues.

This chain links TRBV30 with TRBJ2-5; D is possibly TRBD1 or TRBD2 (6 bases each). The ends were cut back, 1 base at V and 9 bases at J, with 12 bases in the middle. Per the germline V gene, CDR1 is GTSNPN and CDR2 is SVGIG (reference sequence). The CDR3 runs to 12 residues. Written as DNA, the CDR3 is TGTGCCTGGAGTGCCATTAGGGGGGCCCAGTACTTC. It yields the protein CAWSAIRGAQYF.

The gene calls are TRBV9 and TRBJ1-1, with D possibly TRBD1 on 6 matching bases. Germline CDR1 reads SGDLS; CDR2 reads YYNGEE. V was pared by 4 bases and J by 5 bases, with 15 bases between. The CDR3 totals 14 residues. The CDR3 DNA follows: TGTGCCAGCAGCTATCTGGGGGCAGTTACTGAAGCTTTCTTT. Its translation: CASSYLGAVTEAFF.

The chain uses TRBV5-4 and TRBJ2-5, with D tentatively TRBD1 or TRBD2 (5 bases each). The V end lost 0 bases, the J end lost 5 bases, and 11 bases lay between the germline ends. CDR3 size: 14 residues. The germline V gene has CDR1 SGHNT and CDR2 YYREEE (reference sequence). CDR3 residues: CASSLERGRETQYF. In nucleotides, the CDR3 is TGTGCCAGCAGCTTGGAGAGGGGCCGTGAGACCCAGTACTTC.

By frequency in the sample, this clonotype is medium-sized (0.01 to 0.1%). The chain recombines TRBV5-1 with TRBJ2-1; no clear D gene. The germline CDR1 and CDR2 sequences are SGHRS and YFSETQ. This CDR3 is built from 15 residues. Trimming removed 6 bases from V and 8 bases from J, with 21 bases in between. The CDR3 nucleotides are TGCGCCAGCATGATATGGGGTTCGACAATTGATGAGCAGTTCTTC. Its translation is CASMIWGSTIDEQFF. Full variable domain (rest looked up from reference TRBV5-1 and TRBJ2-1): KAGVTQTPRYLIKTRGQQVTLSCSPISGHRSVSWYQQTPGQGLQFLFEYFSETQRNKGNFPGRFSGRQFSNSRSEMNVSTLELGDSALYLCASMIWGSTIDEQFFGPGTRLTVL.

The chain carries TRBV5-1 and TRBJ1-4, with D perhaps TRBD1 (6 bases). Germline V gene data show CDR1 as SGHRS and CDR2 as YFSETQ. V was shortened by 4 bases and J by 4 bases, with 11 bases between the two germline ends. This CDR3 contains 14 residues. As DNA, the CDR3 is TGCGCCAGCAGCATCACAGGGATTAATGAAAAACTGTTTTTT. Protein: CASSITGINEKLFF.

The chain couples TRBV9 to TRBJ2-7; D remains ambiguous. Between the trimmed V and J ends, which lost 2 bases and 0 bases, there was a span of 12 bases. Germline V gene lookup returns CDR1 SGDLS and CDR2 YYNGEE. The CDR3 covers 15 residues. CDR3 nucleotide sequence: TGTGCCAGCAGCGTGAGTACCTTGGGCTCCTACGAGCAGTACTTC. Translation gives CASSVSTLGSYEQYF.

About this clonotype: Relative to the germline gene, one junction end is altered; a read error may explain this. The chain combines TRBV4-1 with TRBJ2-5, with 8 bases identical to TRBD1. Germline V gene data show CDR1 as MGHRA and CDR2 as YSYEKL. CDR3 length: 15 residues. CDR3 residues: CASSKEGQDQETQYF. The CDR3 nucleotides are TGCGCCAGCAGCAAAGAGGGACAGGATCAAGAGACCCAGTACTTC.

This clonotype was counted a few times. The chain couples TRBV24-1 to TRBJ1-2; D is possibly TRBD1 (6 bases). The CDR3 is made up of 14 amino acids. Germline values: CDR1 KGHDR, CDR2 SFDVKD. Trimming stripped 4 bases from V and 7 bases from J, with 15 bases between. The CDR3 protein is CATSEDSTLRGYTF. The CDR3 nucleotides read TGTGCCACCAGTGAGGACAGCACTCTACGTGGCTACACCTTC.

The chain couples TRBV18 to TRBJ2-3, with a tentative D call TRBD2 (6 bases). The CDR3 spans 16 residues. V was cut by 0 bases and J by 0 bases, with 10 bases left in between. Per the germline V gene, CDR1 is KGHSH and CDR2 is LQKENI. The CDR3 sequence is CASSPPGLQSTDTQYF. The CDR3 region has the DNA TGTGCCAGCTCACCACCGGGACTCCAAAGCACAGATACGCAGTATTTT.

This clonotype was counted ten times or more. The CDR3 region has the DNA TGTGCCAGCAGCAATCTCCCGGCCGGGAACACCGGGGAGCTGTTTTTT. Translated: CASSNLPAGNTGELFF. The gene calls are TRBV7-9 and TRBJ2-2, with no clear D. V shed 5 bases and J shed 1 base, with 14 bases lying between them. This CDR3 spans 16 amino acids. Germline loops: CDR1 SEHNR, CDR2 FQNEAQ (reference sequence).

The rearrangement uses TRBV2 and TRBJ1-4; D uncertain. Between the trimmed V and J ends, which lost 6 bases and 8 bases, there was a span of 16 bases. Germline assignment: CDR1 SNHLY and CDR2 FYNNEI. There are 14 residues in the CDR3. The CDR3 loop reads CASSLTHSGEKLFF. The DNA for the CDR3 is TGTGCCAGCAGCCTTACACACAGTGGGGAAAAACTGTTTTTT.

This clonotype was seen ten or more times. The chain couples TRBV5-1 to TRBJ2-2; 7 bases match TRBD2. V lost 0 bases, J lost 4 bases, and 6 bases stayed unmatched. The CDR3 has 16 amino acids. Looked up from germline, CDR1 is SGHRS and CDR2 is YFSETQ. The CDR3 spells CASSLGLAEFTGELFF. In DNA, the CDR3 is TGCGCCAGCAGCTTGGGCCTAGCGGAGTTCACCGGGGAGCTGTTTTTT.